The rows below give T cell receptor beta chains drawn from one sample of a study of patients and donors after allogeneic stem cell transplantation. One entry per CDR3 protein results from TCRdb running MiXCR on the RT-PCR reads. Found here are some 960,000 distinct CDR3 sequences, roughly 18% of them singletons; the top ten hold roughly 6%. Sequencing input: blood, either unsorted or a sorted T cell fraction (not recorded which). The receptor source for this set is a human donor who was either an allogeneic HSCT recipient or a stem cell or donor lymphocyte infusion donor (not recorded which). It is not recorded whose cells these are; they may come from a transplant donor. The CDR3 runs from the conserved cysteine through the conserved F or W. D genes are given only for firm matches. Not every row has a clone size; where given, it reads once, few, many or a size class.

clone size: NA; J gene: TRBJ2-5; D gene: TRBD2; V gene: TRBV20-1; CDR3 protein: CSAIPGPGGETQYF; CDR3 DNA: TGCAGTGCGATCCCGGGGCCCGGGGGGGAGACCCAGTACTTC
clone size: NA; J gene: TRBJ2-1; D gene: NA; V gene: TRBV7-8; CDR3 protein: CASSSVIGGSYNEQFF; CDR3 DNA: TGTGCCAGCAGCTCCGTAATTGGGGGCTCCTACAATGAGCAGTTCTTC
clone size: few; J gene: TRBJ2-2; D gene: TRBD2; V gene: TRBV9; CDR3 protein: CASSYTSSGSLTGELFF; CDR3 DNA: TGTGCCAGCAGCTATACAAGTAGCGGGAGTCTCACCGGGGAGCTGTTTTTT
clone size: few; J gene: TRBJ2-5; D gene: NA; V gene: TRBV5-1; CDR3 protein: CASSPFRLVQETQYF; CDR3 DNA: TGCGCCAGCAGCCCTTTCCGACTAGTTCAAGAGACCCAGTACTTC
clone size: NA; J gene: TRBJ2-5; D gene: NA; V gene: TRBV15; CDR3 protein: CATSRAGQETQYF; CDR3 DNA: TGTGCCACCAGCAGAGCGGGGCAGGAGACCCAGTACTTC
clone size: NA; J gene: TRBJ1-6; D gene: TRBD1; V gene: TRBV20-1; CDR3 protein: CSASTGTVNSPLHF; CDR3 DNA: TGCAGTGCTTCTACCGGGACAGTTAATTCACCCCTCCACTTT
clone size: once; J gene: TRBJ2-5; D gene: TRBD2; V gene: TRBV10-3; CDR3 protein: CAISESILAGSGETQYF; CDR3 DNA: TGTGCCATCAGTGAATCTATTCTAGCGGGATCGGGGGAGACCCAGTACTTC
clone size: NA; J gene: TRBJ1-2; D gene: NA; V gene: TRBV20-1; CDR3 protein: CSARPKGNLPGYTF; CDR3 DNA: TGCAGTGCCCGACCAAAAGGAAATCTCCCGGGCTACACCTTC
clone size: few; J gene: TRBJ2-1; D gene: TRBD2; V gene: TRBV5-1; CDR3 protein: CASSRREGVEQFF; CDR3 DNA: TGCGCCAGCAGCAGGCGGGAGGGAGTTGAGCAGTTCTTC
clone size: NA; J gene: TRBJ1-6; D gene: NA; V gene: TRBV6-5; CDR3 protein: CASSYSEAALRNSPLHF; CDR3 DNA: TGTGCCAGCAGTTACTCGGAGGCCGCTCTGCGGAATTCACCCCTCCACTTT
clone size: NA; J gene: TRBJ1-1; D gene: NA; V gene: TRBV6-5; CDR3 protein: CASSYEGDTEAFF; CDR3 DNA: TGTGCCAGCAGTTACGAAGGGGACACTGAAGCTTTCTTT
clone size: many; J gene: TRBJ2-1; D gene: TRBD2; V gene: TRBV12-3/TRBV12-4; CDR3 protein: CASGDLAGGVDEQFF; CDR3 DNA: TGTGCCAGCGGGGACCTAGCGGGAGGTGTGGATGAGCAGTTCTTC
clone size: NA; J gene: TRBJ1-2; D gene: NA; V gene: TRBV7-9; CDR3 protein: CASSFLTDNYGYTF; CDR3 DNA: TGTGCCAGCAGCTTCCTGACTGATAACTATGGCTACACCTTC
clone size: once; J gene: TRBJ2-5; D gene: TRBD2; V gene: TRBV20-1; CDR3 protein: CSAKYPGLQETQYF; CDR3 DNA: TGCAGTGCTAAGTATCCGGGACTACAAGAGACCCAGTACTTC
clone size: few; J gene: TRBJ1-6; D gene: NA; V gene: TRBV30; CDR3 protein: CAWSDALSNSPLHF; CDR3 DNA: TGTGCCTGGAGTGATGCACTTTCTAATTCACCCCTCCACTTT
clone size: NA; J gene: TRBJ2-7; D gene: TRBD1; V gene: TRBV29-1; CDR3 protein: CSASGQGADEQYF; CDR3 DNA: TGCAGCGCCTCAGGACAGGGGGCAGACGAGCAGTACTTC
clone size: few; J gene: TRBJ2-2; D gene: NA; V gene: TRBV7-9; CDR3 protein: CASSQRSLTGELFF; CDR3 DNA: TGTGCCAGCAGCCAGAGATCCCTAACCGGGGAGCTGTTTTTT
clone size: NA; J gene: TRBJ2-7; D gene: TRBD1; V gene: TRBV13; CDR3 protein: CASSSTRQGRSSYEQYF; CDR3 DNA: TGTGCCAGCAGCTCAACCCGACAGGGAAGGAGCTCCTACGAGCAGTACTTC
clone size: few; J gene: TRBJ2-5; D gene: NA; V gene: TRBV7-9; CDR3 protein: CASSLVQGGATQYF; CDR3 DNA: TGTGCCAGCAGCTTAGTCCAGGGGGGAGCCACCCAGTACTTC
clone size: NA; J gene: TRBJ1-1; D gene: TRBD1; V gene: TRBV6-2/TRBV6-3; CDR3 protein: CASSSRLGQGMNTEAFF; CDR3 DNA: TGTGCCAGCAGTTCCCGTCTCGGACAGGGAATGAACACTGAAGCTTTCTTT
clone size: few; J gene: TRBJ2-1; D gene: NA; V gene: TRBV15; CDR3 protein: CATSREGLGAGQFF; CDR3 DNA: TGTGCCACCAGCAGAGAGGGCCTTGGGGCCGGGCAGTTCTTC
clone size: many; J gene: TRBJ2-7; D gene: TRBD2; V gene: TRBV3-1; CDR3 protein: CASSRGTSGYEQYF; CDR3 DNA: TGTGCCAGCAGCCGGGGGACTAGCGGCTACGAGCAGTACTTC
clone size: NA; J gene: TRBJ2-1; D gene: TRBD2; V gene: TRBV9; CDR3 protein: CASSARGLAGGGLSYNEQFF; CDR3 DNA: TGTGCCAGCAGCGCAAGGGGACTAGCGGGGGGAGGCCTGTCCTACAATGAGCAGTTCTTC
clone size: NA; J gene: TRBJ1-1; D gene: NA; V gene: TRBV24-1; CDR3 protein: CATSALGRGEAFF; CDR3 DNA: TGTGCCACCAGTGCCCTGGGGAGGGGTGAAGCTTTCTTT
clone size: few; J gene: TRBJ2-7; D gene: NA; V gene: TRBV5-1; CDR3 protein: CASSLRSLYEQYF; CDR3 DNA: TGCGCCAGCAGCTTGAGAAGCCTGTACGAGCAGTACTTC
clone size: NA; J gene: TRBJ1-5; D gene: TRBD1; V gene: TRBV7-2; CDR3 protein: CASSSRLGGPPQHF; CDR3 DNA: TGTGCCAGCAGCTCCCGCCTAGGGGGCCCGCCCCAGCATTTT
clone size: NA; J gene: TRBJ2-7; D gene: NA; V gene: TRBV6-1; CDR3 protein: CASTTTVSSGYEQYF; CDR3 DNA: TGTGCCAGCACTACTACTGTAAGTAGCGGATACGAGCAGTACTTC
clone size: NA; J gene: TRBJ2-7; D gene: NA; V gene: TRBV12-3/TRBV12-4; CDR3 protein: CASSLGAAAGYF; CDR3 DNA: TGTGCCAGCAGTTTAGGGGCAGCCGCGGGGTACTTC
clone size: NA; J gene: TRBJ2-7; D gene: NA; V gene: TRBV30; CDR3 protein: CACIGDPYEQYF; CDR3 DNA: TGTGCCTGTATCGGGGACCCTTACGAGCAGTACTTC
clone size: few; J gene: TRBJ2-5; D gene: NA; V gene: TRBV7-9; CDR3 protein: CASSYLLDPPKETQYF; CDR3 DNA: TGTGCCAGCAGCTACCTCTTGGACCCCCCAAAAGAGACCCAGTACTTC
clone size: few; J gene: TRBJ2-3; D gene: TRBD2; V gene: TRBV9; CDR3 protein: CASSVEGSGTQLVDTQYF; CDR3 DNA: TGTGCCAGCAGCGTCGAAGGTAGCGGGACACAATTGGTGGATACGCAGTATTTT
clone size: few; J gene: TRBJ2-5; D gene: NA; V gene: TRBV7-9; CDR3 protein: CASSRSQPVGETQYF; CDR3 DNA: TGTGCCAGCAGCCGGAGTCAGCCCGTGGGGGAGACCCAGTACTTC
clone size: NA; J gene: TRBJ2-2; D gene: NA; V gene: TRBV4-1; CDR3 protein: CASRREVADTGELFF; CDR3 DNA: TGCGCCAGCAGGCGAGAGGTCGCGGACACCGGGGAGCTGTTTTTT
clone size: NA; J gene: TRBJ1-2; D gene: TRBD1; V gene: TRBV29-1; CDR3 protein: CSVANHRGAYGYTF; CDR3 DNA: TGCAGCGTTGCAAACCACAGGGGTGCCTATGGCTACACCTTC
clone size: NA; J gene: TRBJ1-2; D gene: NA; V gene: TRBV6-2/TRBV6-3; CDR3 protein: CASNRGKDGYTF; CDR3 DNA: TGTGCCAGCAACCGGGGAAAGGATGGCTACACCTTC
clone size: NA; J gene: TRBJ2-1; D gene: NA; V gene: TRBV24-1; CDR3 protein: CATSDLKSGSYNEQFF; CDR3 DNA: TGTGCCACCAGTGATTTGAAAAGCGGGTCCTACAATGAGCAGTTCTTC
clone size: NA; J gene: TRBJ2-1; D gene: TRBD2; V gene: TRBV12-3/TRBV12-4; CDR3 protein: CASKHSGRDYNEQFF; CDR3 DNA: TGTGCCAGCAAGCATAGCGGGAGGGATTACAATGAGCAGTTCTTC
clone size: few; J gene: TRBJ2-7; D gene: NA; V gene: TRBV20-1; CDR3 protein: CSARDQAYEQYF; CDR3 DNA: TGCAGTGCTAGGGACCAGGCCTACGAGCAGTACTTC
clone size: few; J gene: TRBJ2-3; D gene: NA; V gene: TRBV29-1; CDR3 protein: CSVEVGGSDTQYF; CDR3 DNA: TGCAGCGTTGAAGTTGGAGGGTCAGATACGCAGTATTTT
clone size: NA; J gene: TRBJ1-1; D gene: NA; V gene: TRBV12-3/TRBV12-4; CDR3 protein: CASSLSGRLNTEAFF; CDR3 DNA: TGTGCCAGCAGTTTATCAGGGCGTCTAAACACTGAAGCTTTCTTT
clone size: NA; J gene: TRBJ2-3; D gene: NA; V gene: TRBV5-1; CDR3 protein: CASSSSGWVGTDTQYF; CDR3 DNA: TGCGCCAGCAGCTCTTCAGGGTGGGTTGGCACAGATACGCAGTATTTT
clone size: NA; J gene: TRBJ1-4; D gene: NA; V gene: TRBV7-2; CDR3 protein: CASSLASPGLFKKLFF; CDR3 DNA: TGTGCCAGCAGCTTAGCGTCCCCGGGGCTGTTCAAAAAACTGTTTTTT
clone size: NA; J gene: TRBJ2-7; D gene: NA; V gene: TRBV7-8; CDR3 protein: CASSPTPDYYEQYF; CDR3 DNA: TGTGCCAGCAGCCCCACCCCAGATTACTACGAGCAGTACTTC
clone size: many; J gene: TRBJ2-3; D gene: TRBD2; V gene: TRBV20-1; CDR3 protein: CSASSATGGPDTQYF; CDR3 DNA: TGCAGTGCTTCGTCGGCTACGGGAGGTCCAGATACGCAGTATTTT
clone size: NA; J gene: TRBJ2-3; D gene: NA; V gene: TRBV9; CDR3 protein: CASSVGSPRDTQYF; CDR3 DNA: TGTGCCAGCAGCGTAGGAAGCCCCAGGGATACGCAGTATTTT
clone size: NA; J gene: TRBJ1-2; D gene: NA; V gene: TRBV20-1; CDR3 protein: CSAPKQGSGYTF; CDR3 DNA: TGCAGTGCTCCGAAACAGGGTTCTGGCTACACCTTC